The following is a TCR beta chain sequence with its context. This table comes from immunoSEQ multiplex PCR, and its TCRdb copy is limited to in-frame clones, with some not included. The sample includes 150,000 or so clones, approximately 80% seen only once; the top ten take more than 40%. The V gene's germline CDR1 is SGHVS and CDR2 FQNEAQ. CDR3 length: 15 amino acids. Trimming removed 5 bases from V and 5 bases from J; junction bases left unmatched: 10. The entry originates in a study of blood T cell repertoires in COVID-19. Sequencing used peripheral blood. The receptor comes from a human donor in a cohort sampled during active COVID-19. This chain links TRBV7-8 with TRBJ2-5, with TRBD2 identical over 8 bases. DNA of the CDR3: TGTGCCAGCAGCCGAGGGCGGGGGGTTCAGGAGACCCAGTACTTC. Translation gives CASSRGRGVQETQYF.